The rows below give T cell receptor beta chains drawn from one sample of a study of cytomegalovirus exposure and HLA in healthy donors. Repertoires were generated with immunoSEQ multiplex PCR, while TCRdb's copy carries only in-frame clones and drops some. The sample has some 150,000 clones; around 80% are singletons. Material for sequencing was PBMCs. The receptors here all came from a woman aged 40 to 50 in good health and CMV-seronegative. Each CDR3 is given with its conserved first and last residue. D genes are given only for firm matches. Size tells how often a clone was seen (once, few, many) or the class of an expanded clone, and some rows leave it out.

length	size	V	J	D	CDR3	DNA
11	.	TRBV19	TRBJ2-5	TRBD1	CATSQGETQYF	TGTGCCACCTCACAGGGGGAGACCCAGTACTTC
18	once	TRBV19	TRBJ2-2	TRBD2	CASRTNPGLAGDTGELFF	TGTGCCAGTAGAACAAATCCGGGACTAGCGGGTGACACCGGGGAGCTGTTTTTT
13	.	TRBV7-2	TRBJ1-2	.	CASSFGQGISLAF	.
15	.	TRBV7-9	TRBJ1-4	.	CASSFPSGLGEKLFF	TGTGCCAGCAGCTTCCCTTCAGGGTTAGGCGAAAAACTGTTTTTT
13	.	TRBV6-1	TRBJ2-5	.	CASSEGPSGAQYF	TGTGCCAGCAGTGAAGGTCCCTCAGGGGCCCAGTACTTC
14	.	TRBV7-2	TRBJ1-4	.	CASSQQPSGEKLFF	TGTGCCAGCAGCCAACAGCCATCGGGGGAAAAACTGTTTTTT
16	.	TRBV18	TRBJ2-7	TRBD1	CASSPPLGTGTHEQYF	TGTGCCAGCTCACCACCCTTGGGGACAGGGACCCACGAGCAGTACTTC
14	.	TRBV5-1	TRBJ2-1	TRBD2	CASSTSGPRNEQFF	TGCGCCAGCAGTACTAGCGGACCTCGGAATGAGCAGTTCTTC
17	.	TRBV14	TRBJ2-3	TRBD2	CASSQDAAGGGADTQYF	TGTGCCAGCAGCCAAGACGCGGCGGGAGGGGGGGCAGATACGCAGTATTTT
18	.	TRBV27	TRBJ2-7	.	CASSFFSVAGGSTYEQYF	TGTGCCAGCAGTTTTTTCTCTGTCGCGGGTGGCAGTACCTACGAGCAGTACTTC